This entry describes one T cell receptor (beta chain). This sample is drawn from a study of shared T cell receptors in the human thymus. Measured with immunoSEQ multiplex PCR; TCRdb has only the in-frame clones, and not every one. Of some 700,000 clones in the sample, approximately 85% were seen once. The V gene's germline CDR1 is SGHAT and CDR2 FQNNGV. CDR3 length equals 17 residues. The V end was cut by 0 bases, the J end by 0 bases, with 9 bases between. These sequences were also reported in another study, on human thymus T cells. That source reports: Related research described strongly overlapping thymic repertoires in unrelated people.

This clonotype originated in a girl under three years old with a congenital heart defect. This chain joins TRBV11-2 and TRBJ1-6, with D hard to call. Sample: thymocytes. Here the CDR3 reads CASSLDLLSSYNSPLHF. Here the CDR3 DNA reads TGTGCCAGCAGCTTAGATCTTTTGAGCTCCTATAATTCACCCCTCCACTTT.